The rows below give T cell receptor beta chains drawn from one sample of a study of control samples from healthy donors and cancer patients. Profiling relied on immunoSEQ multiplex PCR, and the TCRdb table lists in-frame clones only, not all of them. The table has 65,000 to 80,000 clones, approximately 91% seen once. Sequencing was carried out using PBMCs. Receptor source: a woman between 50 and 59 years old with colorectal cancer. Each CDR3 is given with its conserved first and last residue. The D gene is left open where the match is weak. Only some rows state a clone size, as once, few, many or a class for expanded clones.

size	V	D	J	CDR3	DNA
.	TRBV27	TRBD1	TRBJ1-2	CASILDRVAGGYTF	TGTGCCAGCATTTTAGACAGGGTAGCAGGTGGCTACACCTTC
.	TRBV5-1	TRBD2	TRBJ2-3	CASSAAGYSTDTQYF	TGCGCCAGCAGCGCAGCGGGGTATAGCACAGATACGCAGTATTTT
.	TRBV7-8	.	TRBJ1-1	CASSLARAGTEAFF	TGTGCCAGCAGCTTAGCCAGGGCGGGCACTGAAGCTTTCTTT
once	TRBV6-6	.	TRBJ1-2	CASSYSKGGAGYTF	TGTGCCAGCAGTTACTCGAAAGGGGGAGCTGGCTACACCTTC
.	TRBV5-1	.	TRBJ2-3	CASSPGELTDTQYF	TGCGCCAGCAGCCCCGGGGAGCTCACAGATACGCAGTATTTT
.	TRBV6-5	.	TRBJ1-6	CASSYSIGSSNSPLHF	TGTGCCAGCAGTTACTCGATCGGGTCGAGTAATTCACCCCTCCACTTT
few	TRBV10-3	.	TRBJ1-4	CAISEGGTPLLRGTNEKLFF	TGTGCCATCAGTGAGGGGGGGACACCGCTATTACGGGGAACTAATGAAAAACTGTTTTTT
.	TRBV7-9	.	TRBJ1-4	CASSLGGGPNEKLFF	TGTGCCAGCAGCTTAGGAGGAGGACCGAATGAAAAACTGTTTTTT
.	TRBV6-2/TRBV6-3	.	TRBJ1-5	CASSYSGQPQHF	TGTGCCAGCAGTTACTCGGGACAGCCCCAGCATTTT
.	TRBV28	TRBD1	TRBJ1-2	CASRRGQGYGYTF	TGTGCCAGCAGAAGGGGACAGGGCTATGGCTACACCTTC
.	TRBV6-4	.	TRBJ2-6	CASSVSGEANVLTF	TGTGCCAGCAGTGTATCAGGGGAAGCCAACGTCCTGACTTTC
.	TRBV7-9	.	TRBJ2-5	CASSPGGQGLQTQYF	TGTGCCAGCAGCCCGGGCGGGCAGGGATTGCAGACCCAGTACTTC
.	TRBV30	TRBD1	TRBJ2-2	CAWTGGTGELFF	TGTGCCTGGACAGGGGGTACCGGGGAGCTGTTTTTT
.	TRBV12-3/TRBV12-4	.	TRBJ2-5	CASSLWAEETQYF	TGTGCCAGCAGTTTATGGGCAGAAGAGACCCAGTACTTC
.	TRBV19	TRBD2	TRBJ2-4	CASSIRTSGGALAKNIQYF	TGTGCCAGTAGTATCCGGACTAGCGGGGGGGCCCTAGCCAAAAACATTCAGTACTTC
.	TRBV6-5	.	TRBJ1-2	CASSLTPNYGYTF	TGTGCCAGCAGCCTTACACCAAACTATGGCTACACCTTC
.	TRBV4-2	.	TRBJ2-1	CASSPQWAGTYNEQFF	TGTGCCAGCAGCCCTCAATGGGCGGGGACCTACAATGAGCAGTTCTTC
few	TRBV7-9	.	TRBJ1-1	CASSLGTTEAFF	TGTGCCAGCAGCTTAGGCACTACTGAAGCTTTCTTT
.	TRBV27	TRBD1	TRBJ1-6	CASSPLYRGRNDSPLHF	TGTGCCAGCAGTCCCCTTTACAGGGGGCGCAACGATTCACCCCTCCACTTT
.	TRBV19	TRBD1	TRBJ2-6	CASSGGQAGANVLTF	TGTGCCAGTAGTGGGGGACAGGCTGGGGCCAACGTCCTGACTTTC
few	TRBV7-9	.	TRBJ1-2	CASYSSYGYTF	TGTGCCAGCTACTCCTCCTATGGCTACACCTTC
.	TRBV2	.	TRBJ2-3	CASSDGGGTDTQYF	TGTGCCAGCAGCGACGGGGGAGGCACAGATACGCAGTATTTT
once	TRBV6-2/TRBV6-3	TRBD1	TRBJ1-1	CASSQMGQLNTEAFF	TGTGCCAGCAGTCAAATGGGACAGCTAAACACTGAAGCTTTCTTT
.	TRBV6-4	.	TRBJ2-1	CASSDSSGRNEQFF	TGTGCCAGCAGTGACTCGAGTGGGCGAAATGAGCAGTTCTTC
.	TRBV4-3	TRBD1	TRBJ2-3	CASSQGGTGTTYTQYF	TGCGCCAGCAGCCAAGGGGGGACAGGGACCACATATACGCAGTATTTT
.	TRBV30	.	TRBJ1-1	CAWSAYRVTEAFF	TGTGCCTGGAGTGCATACAGGGTGACTGAAGCTTTCTTT
.	TRBV20-1	.	TRBJ2-5	CSAPTMETQYF	TGCAGTGCCCCAACAATGGAGACCCAGTACTTC
.	TRBV4-1	TRBD1	TRBJ1-2	CASSRQGTDGYTF	TGCGCCAGCAGCCGACAGGGCACGGATGGCTACACCTTC
once	TRBV11-3	TRBD1	TRBJ2-3	CASSPPGTGATDTQYF	TGTGCCAGCAGCCCTCCGGGGACAGGGGCGACAGATACGCAGTATTTT
few	TRBV29-1	.	TRBJ1-2	CSVETRQARNGYTF	TGCAGCGTTGAAACCCGACAGGCCAGGAATGGCTACACCTTC
.	TRBV6-1	.	TRBJ2-3	CASSESTNTQYF	TGTGCCAGCAGTGAATCGACTAATACGCAGTATTTT
.	TRBV6-2/TRBV6-3	.	TRBJ1-1	CASSYGQAFEAFF	TGTGCCAGCAGTTACGGGCAGGCCTTTGAAGCTTTCTTT
.	TRBV10-3	TRBD2	TRBJ2-1	CAISPLSGGNEQFF	TGTGCCATCAGCCCCCTCAGCGGGGGGAATGAGCAGTTCTTC
.	TRBV7-3	.	TRBJ1-6	CASSLTNSPNSPLHF	TGTGCCAGCAGCTTAACTAACAGCCCTAATTCACCCCTCCACTTT
.	TRBV6-5	.	TRBJ1-2	CASKWGEDYGYTF	TGTGCCAGCAAGTGGGGGGAGGACTATGGCTACACCTTC
.	TRBV7-2	.	TRBJ2-5	CASSSPPLGETQYF	TGTGCCAGCAGCTCCCCGCCCCTGGGGGAGACCCAGTACTTC
.	TRBV7-2	.	TRBJ1-5	CASSSQGNSNQPQHF	TGTGCCAGCAGCTCACAGGGCAATAGCAATCAGCCCCAGCATTTT
.	TRBV7-9	TRBD2	TRBJ2-1	CASSQRGTREDNEQFF	TGTGCCAGCAGCCAACGCGGGACTAGGGAGGATAATGAGCAGTTCTTC
.	TRBV28	TRBD2	TRBJ2-2	CARGRGGYTGELFF	TGTGCCCGCGGGCGGGGGGGCTACACCGGGGAGCTGTTTTTT
.	TRBV7-2	.	TRBJ2-1	CASRSGPPEQFF	TGTGCCAGCAGATCGGGCCCGCCGGAGCAGTTCTTC
.	TRBV12-5	.	TRBJ2-3	CASGLPLVSSTDTQYF	TGTGCTAGTGGTTTGCCACTAGTCTCTAGCACAGATACGCAGTATTTT
.	TRBV14	.	TRBJ1-2	CASSEQDRIYGYTF	TGTGCCAGCAGCGAACAGGACAGAATCTATGGCTACACCTTC
.	TRBV19	TRBD1	TRBJ1-5	CASSIQGDQPQHF	TGTGCCAGTAGTATTCAGGGGGATCAGCCCCAGCATTTT
.	TRBV27	.	TRBJ1-6	CASRRTAVDSPLHF	TGTGCCAGCAGGCGGACAGCCGTAGATTCACCCCTCCACTTT
medium-sized	TRBV21-1	.	TRBJ1-4	CASAPGEKLFF	TGTGCCAGCGCCCCCGGAGAAAAACTGTTTTTT
.	TRBV11-2	.	TRBJ1-6	CASSLAGPGPYNSPLHF	TGTGCCAGCAGCTTAGCCGGTCCGGGACCCTATAATTCACCCCTCCACTTT